This is a list of T cell receptor beta chains from one sample in a study of blood T cell repertoires in COVID-19. Here immunoSEQ multiplex PCR was the method, and the copy in TCRdb shows in-frame clones only, minus some. The table includes around 53,000 clones, approximately 87% detected once. Sequencing was done on a sample of peripheral blood. All receptors derive from a woman aged 55-69 years with COVID-19, enrolled during active disease. Each CDR3 is given without its conserved first and last residue.

j_call v_call cdr3_aa
TRBJ2-7 TRBV5-1 ASSAGALYEQY
TRBJ1-1 TRBV29-1 SVGQGRTEAF
TRBJ1-5 TRBV27 ASSYRDNNQPQH
TRBJ1-1 TRBV5-1 ASSLVQGVAF
TRBJ2-1 TRBV6-4 ASSDPTDHNEQF
TRBJ1-3 TRBV7-6 ASSLSTGYGYDTIY
TRBJ1-5 TRBV19 ASMSYSNQPQH
TRBJ2-7 TRBV9 ASSALGTRVYEQY
TRBJ2-5 TRBV11-2 ASSLVGQAQETQY
TRBJ2-4 TRBV2 ASSFTGAGDIQY
TRBJ2-2 TRBV10-3 AIRRGQVGTGELF
TRBJ2-7 TRBV30 AWSRGGYSYEQY
TRBJ2-5 TRBV5-5 ASSLNQGAGETQY
TRBJ2-2 TRBV4-2 ASSQRGTGDTNTGELF
TRBJ2-3 TRBV9 ASSALADAGDTQY
TRBJ1-1 TRBV7-9 ASSLVGTANTEAF
TRBJ1-2 TRBV6-5 ASRGTGGDGYT
TRBJ2-7 TRBV9 ASSVVSLAGVSEQY
TRBJ1-1 TRBV28 ASSLKWQNTEAF
TRBJ1-2 TRBV7-9 ASSLGMGRGGYT
TRBJ2-3 TRBV3-1/TRBV3-2 ASSHSPGQGQRDTQY
TRBJ1-2 TRBV28 ASSLPGWVYGYT
TRBJ2-4 TRBV12-5 ASGLGTSGENIQY
TRBJ1-4 TRBV10-3 AISPTGNTEKLF
TRBJ2-3 TRBV27 ASSLASTDTQY
TRBJ1-3 TRBV27 ASRDSSGNTIY
TRBJ2-5 TRBV3-1/TRBV3-2 ASSPPTSGMETQY
TRBJ2-7 TRBV28 ASSSTGTGYYEQY
TRBJ2-7 TRBV4-1 ASSQEPPSGTYEQY
TRBJ2-1 TRBV19 ASSLVHFSYNEQF
TRBJ1-2 TRBV6-5 ASSYPRQQDNYGYT
TRBJ2-5 TRBV29-1 SARGEGGTFKTQY
TRBJ1-2 TRBV20-1 SASGSGIWGYT
TRBJ1-1 TRBV4-1 ASSQDEQGVGFTEAF
TRBJ1-3 TRBV29-1 SVILRGHISGNTIY
TRBJ2-7 TRBV29-1 SVEGADRVGSYEQY